The sequence of this T cell receptor (beta chain) was determined in a study of control samples from healthy donors and cancer patients. Using immunoSEQ multiplex PCR, the repertoire was profiled, and TCRdb retains in-frame clones only, with some absent. The profile shows approximately 150,000 clones, roughly 94% of them singletons. The sample comprised PBMCs. The source is a man in his 60s with colorectal cancer.

CDR3 in DNA: TGTGCCACCATGGGCAGGAGGAAGACCCAGTACTTC. This encodes CATMGRRKTQYF. The J gene is TRBJ2-5, the V gene TRBV7-9; perhaps TRBD2 as D (5 bases). The germline V gene encodes CDR1 SEHNR and CDR2 FQNEAQ (reference sequence). CDR3 length: 12 residues. V was clipped by 10 bases and J by 6 bases, with 15 bases between them. The whole variable domain, filled in from reference TRBV7-9 and TRBJ2-5, reads DTGVSQNPRHKITKRGQNVTFRCDPISEHNRLYWYRQTLGQGPEFLTYFQNEAQLEKSRLLSDRFSAERPKGSFSTLEIQRTEQGDSAMYLCATMGRRKTQYFGPGTRLLVL.